Presented here are 32 T cell receptor beta chains from one specimen sequenced in a study of blood T cells in healthy people across ages. A J-beta primer mix and a sample-barcoded 5' primer were used in a second PCR of about 7 to 12 cycles. Using its own MiXCR run on the 5' RACE reads, TCRdb lists one record per CDR3 protein. The data contain about 670,000 distinct CDR3 sequences, more than 45% of them singletons. Material for sequencing was blood. All receptors come from a woman aged 80 or over in good health.

This clonotype appeared a few times. The J gene is TRBJ1-4, the V gene TRBV5-1; the D is unclear. Germline lookup yields CDR1 SGHRS and CDR2 YFSETQ. Trimming removed 3 bases from V and 7 bases from J, with 13 bases in between. The CDR3 has 14 amino acids. This CDR3 is CASSWENDLEKLFF. The DNA of the CDR3 is TGCGCCAGCAGCTGGGAGAATGATCTTGAAAAACTGTTTTTT.

The V and J genes are TRBV6-4 and TRBJ2-7; 8 nucleotides line up with TRBD2. The DNA end favors TRBJ2-4, so the J call may be wrong. CDR1 and CDR2 (germline): MRHNA, SNTAGT. The CDR3 covers 11 residues. The CDR3 loop reads CASITSGIQYF. The DNA for the CDR3 is TGTGCCAGCATAACTAGCGGCATTCAGTACTTC.

The chain joins TRBV27 to TRBJ2-7; 9 bases are shared with TRBD1. Unmatched junction bases numbered 9, after V lost 6 bases and J lost 3 bases. The CDR3 has 15 residues. Germline V gene data show CDR1 as MNHEY and CDR2 as SMNVEV (reference sequence). CDR3 loop: CASRLAGQGLYEQYF. CDR3 nucleotides: TGTGCCAGCAGATTGGCAGGACAGGGGCTCTACGAGCAGTACTTC.

In this sample, this clonotype turned up many times. V gene TRBV5-1 combines with J gene TRBJ2-5, with 7 bases fitting TRBD2. Trimming removed 3 bases from V and 3 bases from J; junction bases left unmatched: 5. This CDR3 is 14 amino acids long. Germline V gives CDR1 SGHRS, CDR2 YFSETQ. CDR3 sequence reads: CASSSRTSEETQYF. CDR3 DNA sequence: TGCGCCAGCAGCTCCCGTACTAGCGAAGAGACCCAGTACTTC.

The chain has TRBV20-1 and TRBJ2-5; 9 positions agree with TRBD1. Looked up from germline, CDR1 is DFQATT and CDR2 is SNEGSKA (reference sequence). The CDR3 covers 14 residues. Trimming took 3 bases from V and 9 from J; bases not matched to a gene: 11. The CDR3 sequence: CSARADRGSWAQYF. The CDR3 DNA reads as TGCAGTGCTAGGGCGGACAGGGGTTCATGGGCCCAGTACTTC.

Details on this clonotype: A much larger clone is a single base away; this may be a read error. V usage is TRBV12-3 or TRBV12-4 and J usage is TRBJ1-2, with 7 bases fitting TRBD1. The CDR3 consists of 13 residues. V lost 5 bases, J lost 5 bases, and 5 bases stayed unmatched. The CDR3 reads CASSPGTEYGYTF. The CDR3 nucleotides read TGTGCCAGCAGTCCCGGGACAGAGTATGGCTACACCTTC.

The CDR3 region has the DNA TGCAGCTATCGCCCGTCGACAGTCGGTGTCAAGGAGCAGTTCTTC. Translation gives CSYRPSTVGVKEQFF. The rearrangement uses TRBV29-1 and TRBJ2-1, with D perhaps matching TRBD1 (5 bases). Germline V gives CDR1 SQVTM, CDR2 ANQGSEA. The CDR3 sequence is 15 residues long. V lost 8 bases, J lost 10 bases, and 27 bases lay in between.

On this clonotype: The junction differs from germline at one of its ends, possibly a read error. The genes are TRBV4-1 and TRBJ1-1; D gene uncertain. CDR3 length: 15 amino acids. Germline assignment: CDR1 MGHRA and CDR2 YSYEKL. The CDR3 region is CTSSRRPAMNTEAFF. CDR3 sequence (DNA): TGCACCAGCAGCCGGAGGCCGGCTATGAACACTGAAGCTTTCTTT.

This chain joins TRBV28 and TRBJ2-5, with 7 bases fitting TRBD1. TRBJ2-7 explains the end of the DNA better; the J call may be wrong. Germline V gives CDR1 MDHEN, CDR2 SYDVKM. This CDR3 spans 13 amino acids. The CDR3 DNA reads TGTGCCAGCAGAAAACAGGGGATGGACGAGCAGTACTTC. Encoded protein: CASRKQGMDEQYF.

The rearrangement uses TRBV4-2 and TRBJ1-3; a possible D gene is TRBD1 (5 bases). Trimming took 3 bases from V and 0 from J, leaving 9 bases between them. The CDR3 length is 15 residues. The V gene's germline CDR1 is LGHNA and CDR2 YNFKEQ. CDR3 loop: CASSQGRLSGNTIYF. In DNA, the CDR3 is TGTGCCAGCAGCCAGGGACGCCTCTCTGGAAACACCATATATTTT.

This chain links TRBV7-2 with TRBJ1-2; D unresolved. The CDR3 has 12 residues. Germline V gives CDR1 SGHTA, CDR2 FQGNSA. The germline V and J ends were trimmed by 2 bases and 8 bases, with 9 bases remaining between them. The DNA for the CDR3 is TGTGCCAGCAGCTTATTAGGGCTCGGCTACACCTTC. This sequence encodes CASSLLGLGYTF.

Concerning this clonotype: Since a much larger clone is just one base distant, this may be a read error. The rearrangement joins TRBV7-2 to TRBJ2-7; no clear D. The CDR3 spans 15 residues. Germline lookup yields CDR1 SGHTA and CDR2 FQGNSA. The CDR3 DNA reads TGTGCCAGCAGCCCCCGTCGGGCCCTCTCCTACGAGCGGTACTTC. This translates into CASSPRRALSYERYF. Drawing the rest from reference TRBV7-2 and TRBJ2-7, the complete variable domain is GAGVSQSPSNKVTEKGKDVELRCDPISGHTALYWYRQSLGQGLEFLIYFQGNSAPDKSGLPSDRFSAERTGGSVSTLTIQRTQQEDSAVYLCASSPRRALSYERYFGPGTRLTVT.

The chain uses TRBV5-1 and TRBJ1-2, with unresolved D. The CDR3 consists of 16 residues. V lost 0 bases to trimming and J lost 2 bases, with 14 bases between them. Germline V gives CDR1 SGHRS, CDR2 YFSETQ. CDR3 protein: CASSLGSQTDNYGYTF. Here the CDR3 DNA reads TGCGCCAGCAGCTTGGGGTCCCAGACGGACAACTATGGCTACACCTTC.

This clonotype came up a few times. V gene TRBV5-1 combines with J gene TRBJ2-1, with TRBD2 matching 10 bases. The germline gives CDR1 SGHRS, CDR2 YFSETQ. The trim removed 2 bases at V and 7 bases at J, leaving 6 bases unmatched. The CDR3 is 15 amino acids. The DNA for the CDR3 is TGCGCCAGCAGCTTTAGCGGGGGGTGGATTAATGAGCAGTTCTTC. Encoded protein: CASSFSGGWINEQFF.

CDR3 DNA: TGCAGTGCCAACCCACAGGATCAGCCCCAGCATTTT. Translated, it gives CSANPQDQPQHF. The J gene is TRBJ1-5, the V gene TRBV20-1; maybe TRBD1 (5 bases). The germline V and J ends were trimmed by 6 bases and 5 bases, with 11 bases remaining between them. This CDR3 has 12 residues. The germline V gene encodes CDR1 DFQATT and CDR2 SNEGSKA (reference sequence).

The genes are TRBV20-1 and TRBJ2-2; 8 nucleotides agree with TRBD1. J lost 6 bases, V lost 5 bases, and 11 bases had no gene match. CDR1 is DFQATT and CDR2 is SNEGSKA in the germline V gene (reference sequence). The CDR3 runs 15 residues. DNA for the CDR3: TGCAGTGCTGCCCCCGGGACAGGTTCGGCCGGGGAGCTGTTTTTT. Its translation is CSAAPGTGSAGELFF.

The CDR3 sequence is CSATVPGDTQYF. The CDR3 DNA follows: TGCAGTGCTACGGTCCCCGGCGATACGCAGTATTTT. The V and J genes are TRBV20-1 and TRBJ2-3; D is uncertain. In germline, CDR1 is DFQATT, CDR2 SNEGSKA (reference sequence). This CDR3 comprises 12 residues. V lost 4 bases to trimming and J lost 6 bases, with 11 bases between them.

With regard to this clonotype: One base away lies a much larger clone, so this may be a sequencing read error. The V and J genes are TRBV9 and TRBJ2-7, with 7 bases identical to TRBD1. Germline CDR1 and CDR2: SGDLS and YYNGEE. This CDR3 comprises 14 residues. Trimming cost V 4 bases and J 7 bases; bases outside gene matches: 11. The CDR3 protein is CASSRDSLYNEQYF. CDR3 in DNA: TGTGCCAGCAGCCGGGACAGTCTTTACAATGAGCAGTACTTC.

As for this clonotype: A much more abundant neighbour one base away suggests this may be a read error. J is TRBJ2-7 and V is TRBV2; no clear D. Looked up from germline, CDR1 is SNHLY and CDR2 is FYNNEI. There are 13 residues in the CDR3. The V end was cut by 10 bases, the J end by 7 bases, with 20 bases between. CDR3 sequence reads: CATEDSPLEEQYF. The CDR3 DNA sequence: TGTGCCACTGAAGACTCCCCCCTGGAAGAGCAGTACTTC.

This clonotype has a count of ten or more. The chain recombines TRBV20-1 with TRBJ2-4, with TRBD2 as a possible D gene (5 bases). Trimming removed 6 bases from V and 4 bases from J, with 10 bases in between. CDR1 and CDR2 from the germline V gene are DFQATT and SNEGSKA (reference sequence). The CDR3 is made up of 12 amino acids. In nucleotides, the CDR3 is TGCAGTGCCGGACTTTTAAAAAACATTCAGTACTTC. It specifies CSAGLLKNIQYF.

The rearrangement links TRBV27 to TRBJ2-2; D is unresolved. Trimming removed 3 bases at V and 2 bases at J, with 10 bases between. CDR1 and CDR2 (germline): MNHEY, SMNVEV (reference sequence). The CDR3 extends over 15 amino acids. Here the CDR3 DNA reads TGTGCCAGCAGTTTCGAGCGACACAACACCGGGGAGCTGTTTTTT. Protein product: CASSFERHNTGELFF.

The chain carries TRBV12-3 or TRBV12-4 and TRBJ2-3; TRBD2 aligns across 15 bases. The J segment lost 0 bases and the V segment lost 5 bases, leaving 15 bases of the junction unmatched. The CDR3 runs 21 residues. Here the CDR3 DNA reads TGTGCCAGCAGTCGCAACCCAGGGACTAGCGGGGGGACACCTAGCACAGATACGCAGTATTTT. Protein: CASSRNPGTSGGTPSTDTQYF.

This clonotype was seen at least ten times. The chain recombines TRBV5-1 with TRBJ2-3, with 13 bases fitting TRBD2. In germline, CDR1 is SGHRS, CDR2 YFSETQ. This CDR3 has 18 residues. Trimming at V came to 0 bases and at J to 4 bases, leaving 8 bases not matched to a gene. CDR3 sequence: CASSLAPTSGGRADTQYF. CDR3 sequence (DNA): TGCGCCAGCAGCTTGGCCCCGACTAGCGGGGGGCGAGCAGATACGCAGTATTTT.

This clonotype was seen a handful of times. The chain uses TRBV5-1 and TRBJ2-1, with 10 bases aligning to TRBD2. J was trimmed by 2 bases and V by 4 bases; bases with no gene match: 6. The CDR3 is 16 residues long. Germline CDR1 is SGHRS and CDR2 is YFSETQ. The CDR3 sequence is CASSQTGTSAYNEQFF. The CDR3 bases are TGCGCCAGCAGCCAGACCGGGACTAGCGCCTACAATGAGCAGTTCTTC. Full variable domain (outside the CDR3, taken from reference TRBV5-1 and TRBJ2-1): KAGVTQTPRYLIKTRGQQVTLSCSPISGHRSVSWYQQTPGQGLQFLFEYFSETQRNKGNFPGRFSGRQFSNSRSEMNVSTLELGDSALYLCASSQTGTSAYNEQFFGPGTRLTVL.

A few counts support this clonotype. This may be a read error: a much more frequent sequence differs by one nucleotide. The chain is built from TRBV6-2 or TRBV6-3 and TRBJ2-5; D not resolved. Trimming removed 6 bases from V and 1 base from J, with 3 bases in between. Germline V gives CDR1 MNHEY, CDR2 SVGEGT. This CDR3 is 11 amino acids long. The CDR3 region has the DNA TGTGCCAGCAGGACCCAAGAGACCCAGTACTTC. It encodes CASRTQETQYF.

This clonotype was seen repeatedly, ten times or more. V is TRBV12-3 or TRBV12-4 and J is TRBJ1-5; possible D gene TRBD1, 5 bases. The CDR3 consists of 14 residues. V was trimmed by 6 bases and J by 7 bases, leaving 16 bases between them. Written as DNA, the CDR3 is TGTGCCAGCAGCCTTTCTGGGGGGAACCAGCCCCAGCATTTT. It yields the protein CASSLSGGNQPQHF.

Comment on this clonotype: Possible read error: a much larger clone is one base away. The rearrangement links TRBV7-8 to TRBJ2-5, with 9 bases aligning to TRBD2. Germline assignment: CDR1 SGHVS and CDR2 FQNEAQ. J gave up 11 bases and V 4 bases, and 17 bases lay outside the gene matches. The CDR3 loop spans 16 amino acids. CDR3 residues: CASSYSERGAYNEQYF. For the CDR3, the DNA is TGTGCCAGCAGCTATAGTGAGCGGGGGGCCTACAATGAGCAGTACTTC. Supplemented by reference TRBV7-8 and TRBJ2-5, the full variable domain reads GAGVSQSPRYKVAKRGQDVALRCDPISGHVSLFWYQQALGQGPEFLTYFQNEAQLDKSGLPSDRFFAERPEGSVSTLKIQRTQQEDSAVYLCASSYSERGAYNEQYFGPGTRLLVL.

This clonotype was counted only a few times. The rearrangement joins TRBV9 to TRBJ2-1; 11 nucleotides agree with TRBD2. Losses at the gene ends were 3 bases for V and 5 bases for J; bases not matched to a gene: 4. This CDR3 has 15 residues. Germline CDR1 reads SGDLS; CDR2 reads YYNGEE. CDR3 DNA sequence: TGTGCCAGCAGCGCCGGACTAGCGGGCGACAATGAGCAGTTCTTC. Protein sequence: CASSAGLAGDNEQFF.

Comments on this clonotype: A much larger clonotype is one base distant, so this may be a read error. The chain joins TRBV7-9 to TRBJ2-3, with 8 bases matching TRBD2. Germline V gene sequence: CDR1 SEHNR, CDR2 FQNEAQ (reference sequence). Trimming cost V 4 bases and J 2 bases; bases outside gene matches: 8. The CDR3 is made up of 16 amino acids. The CDR3 region is CASSSLAGTYTDTQYF. DNA for the CDR3: TGTGCCAGCAGCTCATTAGCGGGGACTTACACAGATACGCAGTATTTT.

V gene TRBV12-3 or TRBV12-4 combines with J gene TRBJ1-4, with 8 bases that match TRBD1. The CDR3 extends over 17 amino acids. The V and J ends lost 3 bases and 3 bases, in that order; junction bases with no gene match: 9. The CDR3 sequence: CASSFWKGQGSNEKLFF. DNA of the CDR3: TGTGCCAGCAGTTTTTGGAAAGGACAGGGTTCTAATGAAAAACTGTTTTTT.

The CDR3 DNA reads as TGTGCCAGCAGCCAAGTCTCCGGACACACTGAAGCTTTCTTT. As protein: CASSQVSGHTEAFF. The V and J genes are TRBV3-1 and TRBJ1-1; no clear D gene. V lost 1 base and J 3 bases, leaving 9 bases between the germline ends. This CDR3 contains 14 residues. Germline CDR1 is LGHDT and CDR2 is YNNKEL (reference sequence). Full variable domain (rest looked up from reference TRBV3-1 and TRBJ1-1): DTAVSQTPKYLVTQMGNDKSIKCEQNLGHDTMYWYKQDSKKFLKIMFSYNNKELIINETVPNRFSPKSPDKAHLNLHINSLELGDSAVYFCASSQVSGHTEAFFGQGTRLTVV.

This clonotype was seen a handful of times. The V and J genes are TRBV5-1 and TRBJ2-7, with 8 nucleotides matching TRBD2. The DNA end lines up better with TRBJ2-5; the J call may be wrong. This CDR3 is 14 amino acids long. In germline, CDR1 is SGHRS, CDR2 YFSETQ. CDR3 nucleotides: TGCGCCAGCAGCTTTAGCGGGGTCCAGGAGACCCAGTACTTC. It encodes CASSFSGVQETQYF.